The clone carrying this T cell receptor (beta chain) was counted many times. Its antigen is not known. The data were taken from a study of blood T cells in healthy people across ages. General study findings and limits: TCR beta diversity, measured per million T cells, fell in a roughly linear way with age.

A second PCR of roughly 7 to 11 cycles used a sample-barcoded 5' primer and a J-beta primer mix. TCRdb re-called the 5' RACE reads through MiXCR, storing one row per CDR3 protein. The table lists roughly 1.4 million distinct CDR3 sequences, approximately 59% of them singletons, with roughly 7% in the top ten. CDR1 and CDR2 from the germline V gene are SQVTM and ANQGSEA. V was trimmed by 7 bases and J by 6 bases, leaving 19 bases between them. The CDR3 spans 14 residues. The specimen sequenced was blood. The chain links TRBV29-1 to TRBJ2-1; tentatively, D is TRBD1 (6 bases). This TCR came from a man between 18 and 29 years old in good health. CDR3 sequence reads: CSDLSGALGNEQFF. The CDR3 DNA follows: TGCAGCGACCTATCAGGGGCATTGGGCAATGAGCAGTTCTTC.